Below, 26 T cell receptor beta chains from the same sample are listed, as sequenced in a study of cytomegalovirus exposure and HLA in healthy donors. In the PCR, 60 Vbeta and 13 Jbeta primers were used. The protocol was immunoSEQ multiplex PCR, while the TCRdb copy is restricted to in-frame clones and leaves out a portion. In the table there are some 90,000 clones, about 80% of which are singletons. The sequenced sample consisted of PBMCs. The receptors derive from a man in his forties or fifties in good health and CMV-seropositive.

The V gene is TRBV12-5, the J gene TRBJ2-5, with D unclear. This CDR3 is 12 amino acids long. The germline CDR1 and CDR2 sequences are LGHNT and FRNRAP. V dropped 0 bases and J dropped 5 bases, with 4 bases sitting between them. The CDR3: CASGLVSETQYF. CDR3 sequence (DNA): TGTGCTAGTGGTTTGGTCTCCGAGACCCAGTACTTC.

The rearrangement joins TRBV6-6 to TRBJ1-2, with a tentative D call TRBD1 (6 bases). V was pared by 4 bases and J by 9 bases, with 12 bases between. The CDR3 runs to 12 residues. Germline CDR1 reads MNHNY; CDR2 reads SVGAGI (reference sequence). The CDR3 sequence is CASSLDSRSYTF. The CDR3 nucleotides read TGTGCCAGCAGTTTGGACAGCCGGAGCTACACCTTC.

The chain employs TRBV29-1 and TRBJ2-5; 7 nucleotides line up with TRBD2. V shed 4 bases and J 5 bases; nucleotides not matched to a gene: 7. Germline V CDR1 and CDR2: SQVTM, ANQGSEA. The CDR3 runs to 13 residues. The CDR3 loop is CSVGEGRRETQYF. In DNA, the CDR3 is TGCAGCGTTGGGGAGGGGAGGAGGGAGACCCAGTACTTC.

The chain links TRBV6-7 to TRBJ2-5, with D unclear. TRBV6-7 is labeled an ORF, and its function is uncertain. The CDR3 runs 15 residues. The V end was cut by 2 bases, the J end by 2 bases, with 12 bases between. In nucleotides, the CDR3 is TGTGCCAGCAGTTACAGAAGGAAGGAGCAAGAGACCCAGTACTTC. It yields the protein CASSYRRKEQETQYF.

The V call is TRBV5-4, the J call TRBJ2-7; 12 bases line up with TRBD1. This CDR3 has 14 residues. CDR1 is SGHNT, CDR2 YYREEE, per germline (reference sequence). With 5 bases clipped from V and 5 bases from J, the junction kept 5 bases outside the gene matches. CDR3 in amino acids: CASSPGTGGDEQYF. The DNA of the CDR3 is TGTGCCAGCAGTCCCGGGACAGGGGGCGACGAGCAGTACTTC.

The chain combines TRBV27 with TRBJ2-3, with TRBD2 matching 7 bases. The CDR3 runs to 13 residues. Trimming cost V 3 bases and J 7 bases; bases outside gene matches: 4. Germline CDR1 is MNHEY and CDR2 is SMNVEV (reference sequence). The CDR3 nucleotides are TGTGCCAGCAGTTTGGTAGCGGGCAATACGCAGTATTTT. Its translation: CASSLVAGNTQYF.

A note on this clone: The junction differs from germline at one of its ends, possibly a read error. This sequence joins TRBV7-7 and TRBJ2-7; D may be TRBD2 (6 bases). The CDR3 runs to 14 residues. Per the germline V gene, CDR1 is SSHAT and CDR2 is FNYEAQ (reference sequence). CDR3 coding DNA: TGTGCTAGCAGCTTAGGCGAGGGACTCTATGAGCAGTACTTC. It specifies CASSLGEGLYEQYF. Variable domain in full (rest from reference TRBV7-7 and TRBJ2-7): GAGVSQSPRYKVTKRGQDVTLRCDPISSHATLYWYQQALGQGPEFLTYFNYEAQPDKSGLPSDRFSAERPEGSISTLTIQRTEQRDSAMYRCASSLGEGLYEQYFGPGTRLTVT.

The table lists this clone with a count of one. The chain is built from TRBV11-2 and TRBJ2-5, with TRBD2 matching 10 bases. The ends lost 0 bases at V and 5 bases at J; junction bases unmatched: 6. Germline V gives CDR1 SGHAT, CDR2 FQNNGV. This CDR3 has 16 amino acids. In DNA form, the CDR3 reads TGTGCCAGCAGCTTAGAGAGCGGGAGGGCCGGTGAGACCCAGTACTTC. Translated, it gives CASSLESGRAGETQYF.

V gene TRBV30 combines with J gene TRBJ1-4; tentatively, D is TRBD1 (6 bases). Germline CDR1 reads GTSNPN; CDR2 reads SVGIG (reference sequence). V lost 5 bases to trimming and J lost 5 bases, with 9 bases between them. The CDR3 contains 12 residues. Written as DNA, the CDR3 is TGTGCCTGGGAGGGGGTAAATGAAAAACTGTTTTTT. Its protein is CAWEGVNEKLFF. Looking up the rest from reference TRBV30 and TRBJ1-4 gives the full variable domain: SQTIHQWPATLVQPVGSPLSLECTVEGTSNPNLYWYRQAAGRGLQLLFYSVGIGQISSEVPQNLSASRPQDRQFILSSKKLLLSDSGFYLCAWEGVNEKLFFGSGTQLSVL.

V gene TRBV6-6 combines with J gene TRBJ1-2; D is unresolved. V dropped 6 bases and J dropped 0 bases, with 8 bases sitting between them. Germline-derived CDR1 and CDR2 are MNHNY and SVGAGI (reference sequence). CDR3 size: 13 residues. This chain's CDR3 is CASRRKANYGYTF. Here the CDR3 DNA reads TGTGCCAGCAGGCGGAAAGCTAACTATGGCTACACCTTC.

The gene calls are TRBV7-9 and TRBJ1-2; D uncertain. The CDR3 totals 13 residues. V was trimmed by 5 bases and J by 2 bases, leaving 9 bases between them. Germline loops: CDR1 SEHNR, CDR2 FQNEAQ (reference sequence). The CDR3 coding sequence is TGTGCCAGCAGCCGAAGAGGGAACTATGGCTACACCTTC. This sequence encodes CASSRRGNYGYTF.

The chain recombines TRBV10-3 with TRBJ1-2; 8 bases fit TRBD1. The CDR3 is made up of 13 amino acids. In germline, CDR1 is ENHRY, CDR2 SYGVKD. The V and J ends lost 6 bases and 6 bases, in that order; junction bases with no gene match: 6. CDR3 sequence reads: CAISPATGDGYTF. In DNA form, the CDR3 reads TGTGCCATCAGCCCCGCGACAGGGGATGGCTACACCTTC.

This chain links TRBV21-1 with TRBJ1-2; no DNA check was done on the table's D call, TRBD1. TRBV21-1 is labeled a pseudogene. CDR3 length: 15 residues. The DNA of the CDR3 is TGTGCCAGCAGCAATGTCGACAGGGATGACTATGGCTACACCTTC. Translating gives CASSNVDRDDYGYTF.

CDR3 region: CASATGNPNQPQHF. The DNA of the CDR3 is TGTGCCAGCGCTACAGGGAATCCAAATCAGCCCCAGCATTTT. This chain uses TRBV7-2 with TRBJ1-5, with D possibly TRBD1 on 6 matching bases. The CDR3 consists of 14 residues. Trimming pared 8 bases from V and 4 bases from J, leaving 15 bases between. Per the germline V gene, CDR1 is SGHTA and CDR2 is FQGNSA.

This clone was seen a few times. The CDR3 DNA reads as TGTGCCAGCCAGCTCGGGGTAACAGATACGCAGTATTTT. As protein: CASQLGVTDTQYF. This sequence joins TRBV2 and TRBJ2-3; TRBD2 is a possible D gene (5 bases). This CDR3 has 13 amino acids. Germline loops: CDR1 SNHLY, CDR2 FYNNEI. Trimming shortened V by 8 bases and J by 3 bases, and 12 bases separated the two germline ends.

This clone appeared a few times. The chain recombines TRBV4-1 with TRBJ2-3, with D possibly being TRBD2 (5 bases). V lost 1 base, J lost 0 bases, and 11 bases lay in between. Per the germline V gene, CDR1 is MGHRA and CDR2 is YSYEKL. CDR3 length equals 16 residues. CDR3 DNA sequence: TGCGCCAGCAGCCAAGTGGAGGTGGCTAGCACAGATACGCAGTATTTT. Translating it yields CASSQVEVASTDTQYF.

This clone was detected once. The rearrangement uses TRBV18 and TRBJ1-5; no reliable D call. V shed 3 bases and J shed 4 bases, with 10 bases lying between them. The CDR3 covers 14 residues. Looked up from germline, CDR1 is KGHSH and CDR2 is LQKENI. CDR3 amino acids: CASSPQDGNQPQHF. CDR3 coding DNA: TGTGCCAGCTCACCGCAAGACGGGAATCAGCCCCAGCATTTT. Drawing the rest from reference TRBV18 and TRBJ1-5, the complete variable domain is NAGVMQNPRHLVRRRGQEARLRCSPMKGHSHVYWYRQLPEEGLKFMVYLQKENIIDESGMPKERFSAEFPKEGPSILRIQQVVRGDSAAYFCASSPQDGNQPQHFGDGTRLSIL.

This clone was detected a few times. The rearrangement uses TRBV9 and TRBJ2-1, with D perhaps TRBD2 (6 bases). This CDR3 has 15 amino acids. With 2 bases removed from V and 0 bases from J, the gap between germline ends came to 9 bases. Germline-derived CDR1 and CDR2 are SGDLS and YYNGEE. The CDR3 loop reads CASSVGTVSYNEQFF. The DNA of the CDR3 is TGTGCCAGCAGCGTTGGGACTGTCTCCTACAATGAGCAGTTCTTC.

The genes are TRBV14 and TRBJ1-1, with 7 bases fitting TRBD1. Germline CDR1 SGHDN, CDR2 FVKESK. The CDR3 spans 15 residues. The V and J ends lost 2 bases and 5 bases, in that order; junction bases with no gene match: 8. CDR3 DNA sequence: TGTGCCAGCAGCCAACACCGACAGGGTCGGACTGAAGCTTTCTTT. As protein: CASSQHRQGRTEAFF. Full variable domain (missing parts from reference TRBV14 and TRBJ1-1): EAGVTQFPSHSVIEKGQTVTLRCDPISGHDNLYWYRRVMGKEIKFLLHFVKESKQDESGMPNNRFLAERTGGTYSTLKVQPAELEDSGVYFCASSQHRQGRTEAFFGQGTRLTVV.

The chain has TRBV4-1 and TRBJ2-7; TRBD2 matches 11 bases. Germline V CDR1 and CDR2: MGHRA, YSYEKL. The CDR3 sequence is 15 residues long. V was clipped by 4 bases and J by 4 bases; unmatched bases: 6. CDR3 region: CASSPGGLAAYEQYF. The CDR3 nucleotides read TGCGCCAGCAGCCCTGGGGGACTAGCGGCTTACGAGCAGTACTTC.

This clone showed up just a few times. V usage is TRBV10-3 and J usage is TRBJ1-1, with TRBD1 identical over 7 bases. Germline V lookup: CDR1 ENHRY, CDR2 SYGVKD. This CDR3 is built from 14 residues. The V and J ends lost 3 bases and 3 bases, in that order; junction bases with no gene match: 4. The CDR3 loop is CAISDYRGDTEAFF. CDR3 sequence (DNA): TGTGCCATCAGTGACTACAGGGGTGACACTGAAGCTTTCTTT.

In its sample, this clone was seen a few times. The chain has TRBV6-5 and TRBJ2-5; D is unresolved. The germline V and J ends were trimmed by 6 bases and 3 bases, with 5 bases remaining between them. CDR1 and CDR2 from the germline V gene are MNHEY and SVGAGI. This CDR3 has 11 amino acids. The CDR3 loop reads CASSLEETQYF. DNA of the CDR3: TGTGCCAGCAGCCTAGAAGAGACCCAGTACTTC.

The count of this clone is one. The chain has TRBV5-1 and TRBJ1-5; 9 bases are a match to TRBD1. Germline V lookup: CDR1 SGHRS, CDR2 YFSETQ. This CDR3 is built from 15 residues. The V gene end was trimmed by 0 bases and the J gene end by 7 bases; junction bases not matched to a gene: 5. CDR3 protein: CASSLGGTGSQPQHF. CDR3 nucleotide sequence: TGCGCCAGCAGCTTGGGAGGGACAGGGTCCCAGCCCCAGCATTTT.

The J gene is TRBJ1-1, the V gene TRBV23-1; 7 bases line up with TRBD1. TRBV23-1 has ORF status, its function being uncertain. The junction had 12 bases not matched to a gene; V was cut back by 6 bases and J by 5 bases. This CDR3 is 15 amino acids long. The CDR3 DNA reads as TGCGCCAGCAGCGGGTTTGGACAGGACCAAACTGAAGCTTTCTTT. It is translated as CASSGFGQDQTEAFF.

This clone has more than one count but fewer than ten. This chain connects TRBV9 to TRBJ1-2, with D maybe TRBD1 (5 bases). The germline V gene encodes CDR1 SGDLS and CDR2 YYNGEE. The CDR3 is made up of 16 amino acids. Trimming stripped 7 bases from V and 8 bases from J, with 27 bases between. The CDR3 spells CASSSRVGEYSGGYTF. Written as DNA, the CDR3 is TGTGCCAGCTCCAGCAGGGTGGGGGAGTACAGCGGGGGCTACACCTTC.

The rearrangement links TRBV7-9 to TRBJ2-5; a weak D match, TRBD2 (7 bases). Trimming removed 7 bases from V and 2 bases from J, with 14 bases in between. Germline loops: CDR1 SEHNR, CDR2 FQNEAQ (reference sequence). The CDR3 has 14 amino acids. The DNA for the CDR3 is TGTGCCAGCAAAAGGGGGGGGGCTCAAGAGACCCAGTACTTC. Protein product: CASKRGGAQETQYF.